The T cell receptor (beta chain) described here comes from a study of blood T cell repertoires in COVID-19. Germline CDR1 MDHEN, CDR2 SYDVKM. The CDR3 is 17 amino acids. The V end lost 6 bases, the J end lost 0 bases, and 18 bases lay between the germline ends. Libraries were prepared by immunoSEQ multiplex PCR; TCRdb keeps only in-frame clonotypes and omits some of them. The sample lists 250,000 or so clones, around nine tenths occurring once. This TCR was sampled from a woman aged 18 to 35 who had recovered from COVID-19. The chain carries TRBV28 and TRBJ1-5, with D possibly matching TRBD1 (5 bases). The specimen sequenced was PBMCs or T cells enriched from blood (not recorded which). The chain's CDR3 is CASRPAVGQYSNQPQHF. The CDR3, as DNA: TGTGCCAGCAGACCCGCCGTGGGGCAATATAGCAATCAGCCCCAGCATTTT.